The source of this T cell receptor (beta chain) is a study of cytomegalovirus exposure and HLA in healthy donors. Study conclusions and caveats: Presence/absence analyses assumed roughly uniform sequencing depth across donors. Later genetic work tied a missense DCLRE1C variant to beta-chain V and J trimming.

Germline lookup yields CDR1 MNHEY and CDR2 SVGAGI. V lost 0 bases and J 5 bases, leaving 17 bases between the germline ends. The CDR3 is 16 amino acids. About this clone: Its antigen is not identified.

60 Vbeta and 13 Jbeta primers were used in PCR. TCRdb's table, derived via immunoSEQ multiplex PCR, lists solely in-frame clones and lacks some. Of about 190,000 clones listed, over 70% are singletons. The sequencing sample was made of PBMCs. The chain combines TRBV6-5 with TRBJ2-7, with D perhaps TRBD2 (5 bases). The clonotype was recovered from a woman aged 30 to 39 in good health and CMV-seropositive. CDR3 DNA: TGTGCCAGCAGTTACTCAGCGGATTTATTTATAAACGAGCAGTACTTC. It is translated as CASSYSADLFINEQYF.